Each of the 9 T cell receptor beta chains below was sequenced from the same sample in a study of blood T cell repertoires in COVID-19. Libraries were prepared by immunoSEQ multiplex PCR; TCRdb keeps only in-frame clonotypes and omits some of them. The table lists over 150,000 clones, roughly 80% of them singletons. The source material was peripheral blood. These receptors were obtained from a woman aged 45-60 years with acute or convalescent COVID-19.

This clone occurred a few times. The V call is TRBV4-3, the J call TRBJ2-7; 7 bases are a match to TRBD2. The germline V gene encodes CDR1 LGHNA and CDR2 YSLEER. V lost 8 bases, J lost 3 bases, and 10 bases stayed unmatched. CDR3 size: 14 residues. The CDR3 DNA reads TGCGCCAGCCTAGCACGAGCGGGAAGCTACGAGCAGTACTTC. It is translated as CASLARAGSYEQYF.

This clone was detected only once. This chain uses TRBV12-3 or TRBV12-4 with TRBJ1-1; TRBD1 is a possible D gene (6 bases). The CDR3 spans 13 residues. Trimming shortened V by 4 bases and J by 1 base, and 7 bases separated the two germline ends. The CDR3 DNA is TGTGCCAGCAGTTGGGGGCGGAACACTGAAGCTTTCTTT. As protein: CASSWGRNTEAFF.

The chain has TRBV10-3 and TRBJ1-3; D is ambiguous. In germline, CDR1 is ENHRY, CDR2 SYGVKD. CDR3 length: 17 amino acids. V dropped 2 bases and J dropped 0 bases, with 14 bases sitting between them. The CDR3 DNA sequence: TGTGCCATCAGTGAGCCGAGTAGCGCCAACTCTGGAAACACCATATATTTT. Its protein is CAISEPSSANSGNTIYF.

The chain recombines TRBV28 with TRBJ2-7; D might be TRBD1 (6 bases). Germline V CDR1 and CDR2: MDHEN, SYDVKM. The CDR3 is 14 amino acids. With 6 bases removed from V and 1 base from J, the gap between germline ends came to 13 bases. In DNA, the CDR3 is TGTGCCAGCAGCCCATTACAGGGTTCCTACGAGCAGTACTTC. It translates to CASSPLQGSYEQYF.

This clone was seen only a few times. The chain employs TRBV3-1 (or the pseudogene TRBV3-2) and TRBJ2-7, with 7 nucleotides matching TRBD1. J lost 2 bases, V lost 4 bases, and 5 bases had no gene match. Germline values: CDR1 LGHDT, CDR2 YNNKEL (reference sequence). CDR3 length: 14 amino acids. Here the CDR3 DNA reads TGTGCCAGCAGCCTTAGACAGGGAACCTACGAGCAGTACTTC. The encoded protein is CASSLRQGTYEQYF.

The chain couples TRBV7-8 to TRBJ1-1; 10 nucleotides line up with TRBD1. The germline V gene encodes CDR1 SGHVS and CDR2 FQNEAQ. Losses at the gene ends were 1 base for V and 7 bases for J; bases not matched to a gene: 6. This CDR3 comprises 15 residues. The chain's CDR3 is CASSLGRDRGSEAFF. CDR3 DNA sequence: TGTGCCAGCAGCTTAGGTAGGGACAGGGGAAGTGAAGCTTTCTTT.

This CDR3 is CASTPGLVSYEQYF. CDR3 nucleotides: TGTGCCAGCACTCCAGGACTGGTCTCCTACGAGCAGTACTTC. The chain carries TRBV2 and TRBJ2-7; D might be TRBD2 (5 bases). This CDR3 is built from 14 residues. V dropped 7 bases and J dropped 0 bases, with 13 bases sitting between them. Germline assignment: CDR1 SNHLY and CDR2 FYNNEI. The entire variable domain, with the rest obtained from reference TRBV2 and TRBJ2-7, is as follows: EPEVTQTPSHQVTQMGQEVILRCVPISNHLYFYWYRQILGQKVEFLVSFYNNEISEKSEIFDDQFSVERPDGSNFTLKIRSTKLEDSAMYFCASTPGLVSYEQYFGPGTRLTVT.

The rearrangement links TRBV21-1 to TRBJ2-1; no check of the table's D call, TRBD2, against the DNA was made. TRBV21-1 is a pseudogene locus. The CDR3 is 17 amino acids. CDR3 coding DNA: TGTGCCAGCATCCTCCTACCCCGGGAGGCCTTCTACAATGAGCAGTTCTTC. Encoded protein: CASILLPREAFYNEQFF.

J is TRBJ1-2 and V is TRBV28; TRBD1 agrees at 8 bases. In germline, CDR1 is MDHEN, CDR2 SYDVKM. V was pared by 6 bases and J by 4 bases, with 10 bases of the junction left unmatched. The CDR3 is 15 amino acids. This CDR3 reads CASRASRGRVYGYTF. The CDR3 coding sequence is TGTGCCAGCAGGGCCTCCAGGGGGCGTGTCTATGGCTACACCTTC.